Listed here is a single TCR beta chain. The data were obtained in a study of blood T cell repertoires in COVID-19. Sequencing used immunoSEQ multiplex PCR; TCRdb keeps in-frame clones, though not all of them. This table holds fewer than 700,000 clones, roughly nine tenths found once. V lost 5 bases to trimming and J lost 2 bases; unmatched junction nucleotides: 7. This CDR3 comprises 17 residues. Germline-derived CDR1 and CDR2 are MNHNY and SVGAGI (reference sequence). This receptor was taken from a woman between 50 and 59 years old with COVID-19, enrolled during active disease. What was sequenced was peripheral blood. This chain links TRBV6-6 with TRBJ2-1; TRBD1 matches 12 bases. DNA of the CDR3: TGTGCCAGCAGTCTTGGGACAGGGGGCTTAACCTACAATGAGCAGTTCTTC. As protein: CASSLGTGGLTYNEQFF.